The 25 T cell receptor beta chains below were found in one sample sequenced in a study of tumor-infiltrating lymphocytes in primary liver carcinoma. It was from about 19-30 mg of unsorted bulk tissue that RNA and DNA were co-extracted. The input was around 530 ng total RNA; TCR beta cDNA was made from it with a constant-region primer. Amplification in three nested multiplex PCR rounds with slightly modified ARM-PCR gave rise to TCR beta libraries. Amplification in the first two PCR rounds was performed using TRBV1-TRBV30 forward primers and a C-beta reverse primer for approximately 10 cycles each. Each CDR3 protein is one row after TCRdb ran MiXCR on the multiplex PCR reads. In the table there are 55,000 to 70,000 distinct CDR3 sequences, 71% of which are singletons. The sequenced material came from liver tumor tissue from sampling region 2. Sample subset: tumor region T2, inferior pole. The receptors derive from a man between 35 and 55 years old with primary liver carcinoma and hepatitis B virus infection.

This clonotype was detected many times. Here the CDR3 reads CASSLVAGLGLYEQYF. In DNA form, the CDR3 reads TGTGCCAGCAGTTTAGTCGCGGGTCTCGGTCTCTATGAGCAGTACTTC. V usage is TRBV12-3 or TRBV12-4 and J usage is TRBJ2-7; TRBD2 is a possible D gene (5 bases). This CDR3 has 16 amino acids. Trimming took 1 base from V and 7 from J, leaving 20 bases between them.

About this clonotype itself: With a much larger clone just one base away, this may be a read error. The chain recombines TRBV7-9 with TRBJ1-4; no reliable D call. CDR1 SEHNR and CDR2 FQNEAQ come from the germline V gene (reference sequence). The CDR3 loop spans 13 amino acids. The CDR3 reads CARSLDSPAELFF. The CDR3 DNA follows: TGTGCCAGAAGCTTAGATTCGCCAGCCGAACTGTTTTTT.

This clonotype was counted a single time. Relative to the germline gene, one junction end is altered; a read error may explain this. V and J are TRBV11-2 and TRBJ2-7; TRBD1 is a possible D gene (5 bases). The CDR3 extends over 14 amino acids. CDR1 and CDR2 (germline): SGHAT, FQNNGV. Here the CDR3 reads CASSSNRNSYKHYF. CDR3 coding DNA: TGTGCCAGCAGCTCTAACAGGAACTCCTACAAGCATTACTTC.

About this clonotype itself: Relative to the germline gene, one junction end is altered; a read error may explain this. This CDR3 reads CASIFDQQETHYF. In DNA, the CDR3 is TGTGCCAGCATCTTTGACCAGCAAGAGACCCATTACTTC. The J gene is TRBJ2-5, the V gene TRBV5-6; D not resolved. Germline V gives CDR1 SGHDT, CDR2 YYEEEE. The CDR3 contains 13 residues.

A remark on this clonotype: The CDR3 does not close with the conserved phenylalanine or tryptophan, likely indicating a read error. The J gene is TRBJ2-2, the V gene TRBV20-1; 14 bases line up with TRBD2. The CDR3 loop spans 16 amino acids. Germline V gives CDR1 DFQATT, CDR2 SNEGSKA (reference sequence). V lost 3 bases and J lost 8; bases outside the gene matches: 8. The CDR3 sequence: CSASDRLAGGMGELFL. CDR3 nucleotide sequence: TGCAGTGCTAGTGATCGACTAGCGGGAGGGATGGGGGAGCTGTTTCTT.

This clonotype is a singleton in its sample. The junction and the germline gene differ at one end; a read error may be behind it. CDR3 amino acids: CASSLGAAMNIGELFF. DNA for the CDR3: TGTGCCAGCAGCTTAGGTGCAGCTATGAACATCGGGGAGCTGTTTTTT. V and J are TRBV11-2 and TRBJ2-2; D is undetermined. The CDR3 has 16 residues. Germline V gives CDR1 SGHAT, CDR2 FQNNGV.

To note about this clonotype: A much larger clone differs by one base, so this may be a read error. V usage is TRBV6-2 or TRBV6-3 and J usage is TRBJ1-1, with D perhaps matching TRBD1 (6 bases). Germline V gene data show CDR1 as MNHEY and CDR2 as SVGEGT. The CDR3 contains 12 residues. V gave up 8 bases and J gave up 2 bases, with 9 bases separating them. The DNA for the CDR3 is TGTGCCAGCGGGACATGTAACACTGAAGCTTTCTTT. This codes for CASGTCNTEAFF.

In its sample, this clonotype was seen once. CDR3 DNA: TGTGCCAGCAGAGGGGGAGAGGGGAGCTCCTACGAGCAGTTCTTC. It yields the protein CASRGGEGSSYEQFF. V gene TRBV6-1 combines with J gene TRBJ2-7; possible D gene TRBD1, 6 bases. The end of the DNA is better explained by TRBJ2-1, so the J call may be wrong. Germline CDR1 is MNHNS and CDR2 is SASEGT. The CDR3 contains 15 residues.

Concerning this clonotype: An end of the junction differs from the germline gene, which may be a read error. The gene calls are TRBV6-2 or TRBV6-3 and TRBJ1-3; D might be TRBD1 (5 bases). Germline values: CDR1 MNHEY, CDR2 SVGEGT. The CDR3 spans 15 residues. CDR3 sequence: CASGYSGPWSDTLYF. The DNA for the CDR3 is TGTGCAAGCGGTTACTCGGGACCGTGGTCGGACACCTTATATTTT.

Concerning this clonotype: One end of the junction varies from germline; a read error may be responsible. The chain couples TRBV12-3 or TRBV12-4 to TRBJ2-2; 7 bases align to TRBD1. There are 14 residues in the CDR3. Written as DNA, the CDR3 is TGTGTCAGCAGTCCCGACAGGGCCGTCTGGGAGCTGTTTTTT. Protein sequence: CVSSPDRAVWELFF.

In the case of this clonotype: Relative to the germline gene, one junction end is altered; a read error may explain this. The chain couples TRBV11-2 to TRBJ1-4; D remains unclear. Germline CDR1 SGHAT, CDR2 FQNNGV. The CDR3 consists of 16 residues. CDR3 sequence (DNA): TGTCCCAGTAGCAAGACTCCAAGAGGAACAAATGAAAAACTGTTCTTT. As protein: CPSSKTPRGTNEKLFF.

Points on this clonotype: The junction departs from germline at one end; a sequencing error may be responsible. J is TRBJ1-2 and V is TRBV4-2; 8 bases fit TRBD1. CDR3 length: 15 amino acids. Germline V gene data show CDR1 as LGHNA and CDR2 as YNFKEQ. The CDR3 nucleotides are TGTGCCAGCAGCCGAGAGGCAGGGGGCGTATCTGGCTGCACCTTC. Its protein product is CASSREAGGVSGCTF.

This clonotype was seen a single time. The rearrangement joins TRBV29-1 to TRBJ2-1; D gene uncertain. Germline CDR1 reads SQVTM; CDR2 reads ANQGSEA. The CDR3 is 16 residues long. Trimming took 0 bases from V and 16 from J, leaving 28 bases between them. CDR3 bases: TGCAGCGTTGAAGATTCTGGCAGGACCACCTACAATGCGCAATTCTTC. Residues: CSVEDSGRTTYNAQFF.

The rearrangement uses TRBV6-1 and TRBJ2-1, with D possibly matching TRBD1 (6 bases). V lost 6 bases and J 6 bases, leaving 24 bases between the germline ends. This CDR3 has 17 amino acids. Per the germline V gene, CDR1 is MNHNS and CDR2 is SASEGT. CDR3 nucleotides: TGTGCCAGCAGGGGGATGGACAGTCGAGCCTGGGGCAATGAGCAGTTCTTC. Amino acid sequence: CASRGMDSRAWGNEQFF.

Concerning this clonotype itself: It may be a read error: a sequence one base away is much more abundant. The CDR3 protein is CASRPGTSSFEQFF. CDR3 in DNA: TGCGCCAGCAGGCCTGGGACTAGCTCCTTTGAGCAGTTCTTC. The V and J genes are TRBV5-1 and TRBJ2-1; TRBD2 matches 9 bases. This CDR3 has 14 amino acids. After removal of 5 bases from V and 9 bases from J, the junction contained 9 bases not matched to a gene. CDR1 and CDR2 (germline): SGHRS, YFSETQ.

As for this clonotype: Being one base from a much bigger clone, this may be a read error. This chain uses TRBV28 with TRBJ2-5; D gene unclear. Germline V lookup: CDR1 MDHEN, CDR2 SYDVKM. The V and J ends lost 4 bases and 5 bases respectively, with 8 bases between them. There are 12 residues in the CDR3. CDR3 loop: CASSSSLETQYF. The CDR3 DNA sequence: TGTGCCAGCAGTTCATCTTTGGAGACCCAGTACTTC.

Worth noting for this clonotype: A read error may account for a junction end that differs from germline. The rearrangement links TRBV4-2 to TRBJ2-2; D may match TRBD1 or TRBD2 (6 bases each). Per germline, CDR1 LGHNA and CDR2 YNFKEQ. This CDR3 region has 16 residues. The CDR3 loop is CAGSQEGGQNTGELFF. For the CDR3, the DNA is TGTGCCGGCAGCCAAGAGGGGGGTCAGAACACCGGGGAGCTGTTTTTT.

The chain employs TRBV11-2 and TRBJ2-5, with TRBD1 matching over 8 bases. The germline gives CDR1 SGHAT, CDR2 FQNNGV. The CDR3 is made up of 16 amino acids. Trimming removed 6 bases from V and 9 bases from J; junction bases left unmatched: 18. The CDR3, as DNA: TGTGCCAGCAGTTTAACAGCAGGGGGCTCGGGTGAGGCCCAGTACTTC. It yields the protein CASSLTAGGSGEAQYF.

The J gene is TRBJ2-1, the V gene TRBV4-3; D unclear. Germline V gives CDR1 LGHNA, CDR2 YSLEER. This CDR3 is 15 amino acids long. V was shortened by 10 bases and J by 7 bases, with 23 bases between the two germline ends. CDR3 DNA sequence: TGCGCCAACGGCCAAGAACTCGGCCTGAAGAATGAGCAGTTCTTC. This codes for CANGQELGLKNEQFF.

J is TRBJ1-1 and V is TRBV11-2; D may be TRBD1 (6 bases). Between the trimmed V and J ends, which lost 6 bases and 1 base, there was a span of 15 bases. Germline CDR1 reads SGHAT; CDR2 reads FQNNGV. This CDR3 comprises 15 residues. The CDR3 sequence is CASSSMRGANTEAFF. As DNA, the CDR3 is TGTGCCAGCAGTTCAATGCGGGGGGCGAACACTGAAGCTTTCTTT.

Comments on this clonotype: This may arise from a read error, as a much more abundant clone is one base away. CDR3 DNA sequence: TGTGCCAGCAGGTATGTGGCGGCTGAAGCTTTCTTT. This encodes CASRYVAAEAFF. The gene calls are TRBV12-3 or TRBV12-4 and TRBJ1-1; D is ambiguous. Trimming pared 6 bases from V and 6 bases from J, leaving 11 bases between. This CDR3 comprises 12 residues.

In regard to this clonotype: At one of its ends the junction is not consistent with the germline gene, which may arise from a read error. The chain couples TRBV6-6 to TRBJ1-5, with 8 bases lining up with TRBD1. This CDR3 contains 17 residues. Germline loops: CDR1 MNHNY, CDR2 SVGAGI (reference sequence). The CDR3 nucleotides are TGTACCAGCAGTTGTGTTCAGGGGGCGTATAGCAATCAGCCCCAGCATTTT. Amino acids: CTSSCVQGAYSNQPQHF.

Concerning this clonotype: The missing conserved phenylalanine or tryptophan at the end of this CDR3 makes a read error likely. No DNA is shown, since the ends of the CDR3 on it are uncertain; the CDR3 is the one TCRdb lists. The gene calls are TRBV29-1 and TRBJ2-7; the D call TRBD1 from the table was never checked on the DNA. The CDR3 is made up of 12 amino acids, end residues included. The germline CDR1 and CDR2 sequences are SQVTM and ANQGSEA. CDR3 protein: CSVGGGSFSEYS.

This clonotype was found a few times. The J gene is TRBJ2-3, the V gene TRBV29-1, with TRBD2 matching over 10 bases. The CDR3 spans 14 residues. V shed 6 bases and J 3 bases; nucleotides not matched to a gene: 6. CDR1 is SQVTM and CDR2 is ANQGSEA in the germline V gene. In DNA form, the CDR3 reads TGCAGCGTCACTCTAGCGGGAGAGACAGATACGCAGTATTTT. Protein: CSVTLAGETDTQYF.

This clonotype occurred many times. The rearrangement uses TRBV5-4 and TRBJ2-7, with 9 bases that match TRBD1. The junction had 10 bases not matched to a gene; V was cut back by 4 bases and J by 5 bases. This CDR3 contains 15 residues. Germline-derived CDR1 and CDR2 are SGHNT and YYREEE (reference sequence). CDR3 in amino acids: CASSPTGTGINEQYF. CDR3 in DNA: TGTGCCAGCAGCCCAACCGGGACAGGGATCAACGAGCAGTACTTC.